This is a list of T cell receptor beta chains from one sample in a study of T cells after yellow fever vaccination. TCRdb re-called the 5' RACE reads through MiXCR, storing one row per CDR3 protein. The sample has 4,500 to 5,000 distinct CDR3 sequences; around 7.8% are singletons. This specimen was PBMCs, either bulk or a sorted T-cell subset (CD4+, CD8+, memory, or dextramer-sorted; not recorded which), taken roughly seven weeks after the first yellow fever vaccination. Receptor source: a man younger than 30 who received the YFV17D yellow fever vaccine. Both conserved end residues are part of each CDR3. Fields, in order: D gene, J gene, V gene, CDR3 protein. A D gene is named only where the DNA matches it firmly.

- | TRBJ1-2 | TRBV12-3/TRBV12-4 | CASSPQVLGNYGYTF
- | TRBJ1-4 | TRBV6-1 | CASSPKNRKSGEKLFF
- | TRBJ2-5 | TRBV3-1 | CACCQVVIAVSQETQYF
- | TRBJ1-5 | TRBV20-1 | CSADGTDRNQPQHF
- | TRBJ2-3 | TRBV6-1 | CASSPLSGGLQDTQYF
TRBD1 | TRBJ1-6 | TRBV3-1 | CASSHGPGQGATYNSPLHF
- | TRBJ2-1 | TRBV5-4 | CASSLDGTSYNEQFF
- | TRBJ1-5 | TRBV24-1 | CATSSGDSNQPQHF
- | TRBJ2-7 | TRBV3-1 | CASSHRPEKYEQYF
TRBD1 | TRBJ1-1 | TRBV5-1 | CASSWTGETEAFF
TRBD1 | TRBJ1-1 | TRBV27 | CASSPGQGWTEAFF
- | TRBJ2-7 | TRBV10-2 | CASRPGDSYEQYF
- | TRBJ1-1 | TRBV5-1 | CASSLDRQNTEAFF
- | TRBJ2-2 | TRBV15 | CATSRDRRAWTGELFF
- | TRBJ2-7 | TRBV10-3 | CASTDQAYEQYF
- | TRBJ1-1 | TRBV27 | CASSRGQNTEAFF
- | TRBJ2-5 | TRBV5-1 | CASSLGAGWETQYF
- | TRBJ1-2 | TRBV29-1 | CSVDPLTLGGYTF
- | TRBJ2-7 | TRBV15 | CATSRAGLGSYEQYF
- | TRBJ1-6 | TRBV7-8 | CASSPGVSPLHF
- | TRBJ1-5 | TRBV5-1 | CASSFTGSSNQPQHF
- | TRBJ2-3 | TRBV7-2 | CASSFGTGTDTQYF
TRBD1 | TRBJ2-1 | TRBV27 | CASSLSGTERQEQFF
TRBD2 | TRBJ2-7 | TRBV7-2 | CASSLVAGVTYEQYF
TRBD2 | TRBJ2-4 | TRBV20-1 | CSAEKRGAGDIQYF
TRBD1 | TRBJ2-1 | TRBV2 | CAINGRGQGAWNEQFF
- | TRBJ1-5 | TRBV15 | CATSRPPGNQPQHF
- | TRBJ2-2 | TRBV20-1 | CSARDQHRQGFVTGELFF
- | TRBJ2-1 | TRBV3-1 | CASRLRQEDNEQFF
TRBD1 | TRBJ2-7 | TRBV6-2/TRBV6-3 | CASSHLGQAYEQYF
- | TRBJ2-7 | TRBV14 | CASSQLGYYEQYF
- | TRBJ2-5 | TRBV7-2 | CASSSLGGSGETQYF
TRBD2 | TRBJ2-7 | TRBV20-1 | CSARTPSGGATEQYF
- | TRBJ2-5 | TRBV10-2 | CASSPQRDQYF
- | TRBJ2-1 | TRBV5-4 | CASSLTDSSYNEQFF
- | TRBJ2-7 | TRBV12-3/TRBV12-4 | CASSNWMPYEQYF
TRBD1 | TRBJ2-5 | TRBV5-1 | CASSRDREETQYF
- | TRBJ1-2 | TRBV12-3/TRBV12-4 | CASSLTDALYYGYTF
- | TRBJ1-1 | TRBV5-1 | CASSFVRLQGNTEAFF
- | TRBJ2-3 | TRBV7-9 | CASSPRQAVSTDTQYF
- | TRBJ1-4 | TRBV28 | CASSLARGFLARVSDEKLFF
TRBD2 | TRBJ2-3 | TRBV5-1 | CASLGGGHTDTQYF
- | TRBJ1-6 | TRBV5-6 | CASSLGIGPLHF
- | TRBJ1-2 | TRBV5-6 | CASSWGVYGYTF